This T cell receptor (beta chain) emerged from a study of cytomegalovirus exposure and HLA in healthy donors. Study-level points and caveats: A later analysis linked a missense variant in DCLRE1C to the trimming of TCR beta V and J genes. Later analysis showed TCR association rates varying by HLA locus, highest for DRB1 and lowest for HLA-C.

Notes on this clone: Its cognate antigen is unknown.

The donors comprised healthy bone marrow donors. While unrecorded immune exposures were likely, the donors were nominally healthy when sampled. PCR was performed using 60 Vbeta and 13 Jbeta primers. The protocol was immunoSEQ multiplex PCR, while the TCRdb copy is restricted to in-frame clones and leaves out a portion. The data show 95,000 to 100,000 clones, with roughly 79% seen just once and 4.1% held by the top ten. The CDR3 is 13 amino acids. The V end lost 2 bases, the J end lost 1 base, and 6 bases lay between the germline ends. The V gene's germline CDR1 is SGHRS and CDR2 YFSETQ. This sequence joins TRBV5-1 and TRBJ1-1; D gene ambiguous. The receptor was isolated from a man aged 35 to 55 in good health and CMV-seronegative. Input material: PBMCs. The CDR3 reads CASSLSKNTEAFF. In DNA, the CDR3 is TGCGCCAGCAGCTTAAGCAAGAACACTGAAGCTTTCTTT.